Following are 21 T cell receptor beta chains from one sample sequenced in a study of early T cells in non-severe SARS-CoV-2 infection. A single record per CDR3 protein comes from TCRdb applying MiXCR to the 5' RACE reads. Of fewer than 100,000 distinct CDR3 sequences in the sample, approximately 6% were seen once. The sequenced material came from whole blood. These receptors all come from an adult who was a healthcare worker with PCR-confirmed SARS-CoV-2 infection or an uninfected control (not recorded which).

The sample holds a few counts of this clonotype. This sequence joins TRBV12-3 or TRBV12-4 and TRBJ1-2; TRBD1 matches 7 bases. The CDR3 sequence is 15 residues long. V lost 2 bases, J lost 1 base, and 4 bases stayed unmatched. The CDR3 DNA sequence: TGTGCCAGCAGTTTAAACAGGGGAGTTAACTATGGCTACACCTTC. This sequence encodes CASSLNRGVNYGYTF.

This clonotype was recorded at least ten times. The chain couples TRBV24-1 to TRBJ2-1; a weak D match, TRBD2 (7 bases). CDR1 and CDR2 from the germline V gene are KGHDR and SFDVKD. V gave up 5 bases and J gave up 8 bases, with 18 bases separating them. There are 15 residues in the CDR3. The CDR3 nucleotides read TGTGCCACCAGTGTCCAGAGGGGGGGTCTCGATGAGCAGTTCTTC. Translating gives CATSVQRGGLDEQFF.

CDR3 sequence (DNA): TGTGCCAGCAGTTCCGGTCAGACCCAGTACTTC. Translating gives CASSSGQTQYF. V and J are TRBV12-3 or TRBV12-4 and TRBJ2-5; D unresolved. Trimming left V 4 bases short and J 6 bases short, with 6 bases between. The CDR3 contains 11 residues.

The DNA of the CDR3 is TGCAGTGGAGCGGGAGGGCTCGAGACCCAGTACTTC. Protein product: CSGAGGLETQYF. V is TRBV20-1 and J is TRBJ2-5; TRBD2 matches 10 bases. The V gene's germline CDR1 is DFQATT and CDR2 SNEGSKA (reference sequence). After removal of 7 bases from V and 5 bases from J, the junction contained 4 bases not matched to a gene. This CDR3 has 12 residues.

This clonotype showed up many times. The chain recombines TRBV5-1 with TRBJ2-3; 8 nucleotides agree with TRBD1. CDR3 length: 15 amino acids. V lost 4 bases, J lost 4 bases, and 8 bases stayed unmatched. The germline CDR1 and CDR2 sequences are SGHRS and YFSETQ. CDR3 sequence reads: CASSPRTGFSDTQYF. Written as DNA, the CDR3 is TGCGCCAGCAGCCCGCGGACAGGGTTCTCAGATACGCAGTATTTT.

In this sample, this clonotype turned up a few times. A junction end diverges from the germline sequence, so it may reflect a read error. V and J are TRBV24-1 and TRBJ2-1; 8 nucleotides agree with TRBD1. Germline CDR1 and CDR2: KGHDR and SFDVKD. This CDR3 has 15 amino acids. CDR3 DNA: TGCGCCACCAGTGAGGCAGACAGGGGTCTCGATGAGCAGTTCTTC. It specifies CATSEADRGLDEQFF.

This chain links TRBV5-1 with TRBJ2-7; 7 bases fit TRBD2. This CDR3 has 17 amino acids. V was clipped by 0 bases and J by 2 bases; unmatched bases: 11. Germline CDR1 reads SGHRS; CDR2 reads YFSETQ. CDR3 in amino acids: CASSLDVPRGIPYEQYF. CDR3 DNA: TGCGCCAGCAGCTTGGATGTCCCGCGGGGGATACCCTACGAGCAGTACTTC.

The V gene is TRBV15, the J gene TRBJ2-3, with 13 positions matching TRBD2. CDR1 is LNHNV, CDR2 YYDKDF, per germline (reference sequence). The ends lost 1 base at V and 2 bases at J; junction bases unmatched: 3. The CDR3 spans 17 residues. CDR3 coding DNA: TGTGCCACCAGCAGAGGCGGACTAGCGGGAGCCACAGATACGCAGTATTTT. Translated, it gives CATSRGGLAGATDTQYF. Variable domain in full (rest from reference TRBV15 and TRBJ2-3): DAMVIQNPRYQVTQFGKPVTLSCSQTLNHNVMYWYQQKSSQAPKLLFHYYDKDFNNEADTPDNFQSRRPNTSFCFLDIRSPGLGDTAMYLCATSRGGLAGATDTQYFGPGTRLTVL.

This clonotype was seen ten or more times. J is TRBJ2-4 and V is TRBV5-1; 7 nucleotides align to TRBD1. The CDR3 loop spans 16 amino acids. The ends lost 4 bases at V and 1 base at J; junction bases unmatched: 8. Germline V gives CDR1 SGHRS, CDR2 YFSETQ. CDR3 coding DNA: TGCGCCAGCAGCAGGGCTACAGGGGTGGCCAAAAACATTCAGTACTTC. Its protein product is CASSRATGVAKNIQYF.

There are a few counts of this clonotype. This chain uses TRBV12-5 with TRBJ1-4; D gene unclear. The CDR3 is made up of 14 amino acids. Per germline, CDR1 LGHNT and CDR2 FRNRAP. The V gene lost 3 bases and the J gene lost 5 bases, with 10 bases spanning the gap. CDR3 residues: CASGLRQPNEKLFF. Here the CDR3 DNA reads TGTGCTAGTGGTTTACGGCAGCCAAATGAAAAACTGTTTTTT.

There are a few counts of this clonotype. CDR3: CSARDHTGHYEQYF. The CDR3 DNA sequence: TGCAGTGCTAGAGATCATACCGGTCACTACGAGCAGTACTTC. The chain recombines TRBV20-1 with TRBJ2-7, with D hard to call. Germline CDR1 is DFQATT and CDR2 is SNEGSKA (reference sequence). V was shortened by 0 bases and J by 3 bases, with 12 bases between the two germline ends. The CDR3 contains 14 residues.

This clonotype showed up just a few times. This chain joins TRBV3-1 and TRBJ2-2; D not certain. This CDR3 is 13 amino acids long. Germline CDR1 LGHDT, CDR2 YNNKEL (reference sequence). The V and J ends lost 4 bases and 3 bases respectively, with 6 bases between them. The CDR3 DNA reads as TGTGCCAGCAGCCCGAGTTACACCGGGGAGCTGTTTTTT. Residues: CASSPSYTGELFF.

This clonotype was recorded at least ten times. The gene calls are TRBV29-1 and TRBJ2-7; 9 bases agree with TRBD1. Germline CDR1 is SQVTM and CDR2 is ANQGSEA. The length of the CDR3 is 15 residues. With V trimmed by 4 bases and J by 5 bases, 12 bases remained unmatched. The CDR3 spells CSVVPANGQGNEQYF. CDR3 DNA sequence: TGCAGCGTTGTTCCAGCCAATGGACAGGGGAACGAGCAGTACTTC.

This clonotype was seen at least ten times. CDR3 amino acids: CASSPGQGVRETQYF. The CDR3 nucleotides read TGTGCCAGCAGCCCTGGACAGGGGGTTCGCGAGACCCAGTACTTC. This sequence joins TRBV7-2 and TRBJ2-5, with TRBD1 matching 10 bases. With V trimmed by 5 bases and J by 5 bases, 8 bases remained unmatched. This CDR3 spans 15 amino acids. In germline, CDR1 is SGHTA, CDR2 FQGNSA.

In this sample, this clonotype turned up many times. The V gene is TRBV6-6, the J gene TRBJ1-5; D might be TRBD1 (6 bases). CDR1 and CDR2 from the germline V gene are MNHNY and SVGAGI (reference sequence). The CDR3 is 13 amino acids. The V gene lost 0 bases and the J gene lost 7 bases, with 7 bases spanning the gap. The DNA for the CDR3 is TGTGCCAGCAGTTACTCGGGGGCACAGCCCCAGCATTTT. Its protein is CASSYSGAQPQHF.

The V call is TRBV4-3, the J call TRBJ2-1, with 9 nucleotides matching TRBD2. CDR3 size: 13 residues. In germline, CDR1 is LGHNA, CDR2 YSLEER. Trimming cost V 1 base and J 14 bases; bases outside gene matches: 6. The CDR3 sequence is CASSQGVGTSKFF. CDR3 nucleotides: TGCGCCAGCAGCCAAGGGGTAGGGACTAGCAAGTTCTTC.

This clonotype was seen only a few times. V gene TRBV7-8 combines with J gene TRBJ2-3; D is ambiguous. With 5 bases removed from V and 2 bases from J, the gap between germline ends came to 11 bases. Germline CDR1 SGHVS, CDR2 FQNEAQ. The CDR3 is 14 residues long. CDR3 amino acids: CASSPPLDTDTQYF. DNA for the CDR3: TGTGCCAGCAGCCCACCGCTCGACACAGATACGCAGTATTTT.

The chain joins TRBV6-5 to TRBJ1-2; 9 bases line up with TRBD1. V lost 5 bases and J lost 7; bases outside the gene matches: 11. Germline loops: CDR1 MNHEY, CDR2 SVGAGI. This CDR3 has 15 amino acids. The CDR3 sequence is CASSPGTGYPGGYTF. The CDR3 DNA sequence: TGTGCCAGCAGTCCCGGGACAGGGTACCCGGGTGGCTACACCTTC.

In this sample, this clonotype turned up many times. CDR3 region: CASSYPGSQPQHF. The CDR3 nucleotides read TGTGCCAGCAGTTACCCAGGGAGCCAGCCCCAGCATTTT. This chain links TRBV6-6 with TRBJ1-5; a possible D gene is TRBD1 (5 bases). V gave up 2 bases and J gave up 7 bases, with 9 bases separating them. Germline-derived CDR1 and CDR2 are MNHNY and SVGAGI (reference sequence). This CDR3 region has 13 residues.

At least ten counts were recorded for this clonotype. This rearrangement joins TRBV30 to TRBJ2-5; tentative D call: TRBD1 (6 bases). CDR3 length: 12 residues. Trimming pared 2 bases from V and 6 bases from J, leaving 10 bases between. Germline values: CDR1 GTSNPN, CDR2 SVGIG (reference sequence). CDR3 amino acids: CAWSLDRKTQYF. Written as DNA, the CDR3 is TGTGCCTGGAGTCTGGACAGAAAGACCCAGTACTTC.

In this sample, this clonotype turned up many times. The chain recombines TRBV20-1 with TRBJ2-2; D is possibly TRBD1 (7 bases). CDR1 is DFQATT and CDR2 is SNEGSKA in the germline V gene (reference sequence). The CDR3 sequence is 15 residues long. Trimming cost V 3 bases and J 6 bases, with 17 bases left between them. This CDR3 is CSASARTGGAGELFF. CDR3 DNA: TGCAGTGCTAGTGCCCGGACAGGAGGGGCCGGGGAGCTGTTTTTT.